The entry below describes one TCR beta chain. Authors' methods: Researchers report that nucleated cell counts were estimated from reference gene primer amplification. Only in-frame clones appear in the TCRdb table, and some are missing; sequencing was by immunoSEQ multiplex PCR. V and J calls and clone size follow that table, whereas D and trimming were derived from the DNA. This sample has under 130,000 clones; around 83% occur once, and the top ten carry 2% to 2.5%. This entry belongs to a study of blood T cell repertoires in COVID-19. Study-level information: Collection of acute and convalescent COVID-19 samples took place in the United States, Italy and Spain. T cells, B-cell-depleted T cells, or PBMCs provided the cDNA or gDNA that served as material.

Sequencing used peripheral blood. The receptor's source is a human donor in a cohort sampled during active COVID-19.

CDR3 coding DNA: TGTGCCATCAGTGAGCGGGACATTAGCAATCAGCCCCAGCATTTT. Its translation: CAISERDISNQPQHF. The chain carries TRBV10-3 and TRBJ1-5, with TRBD1 as a possible D gene (6 bases). V was clipped by 2 bases and J by 0 bases, with 8 bases between them. CDR3 length equals 15 residues. In germline, CDR1 is ENHRY, CDR2 SYGVKD.